The 13 T cell receptor beta chains below come from one sample, sequenced in a study of blood T cell repertoires in COVID-19. Using immunoSEQ multiplex PCR, the repertoire was profiled, and TCRdb retains in-frame clones only, with some absent. The repertoire holds around 180,000 clones, with 75% to 90% as singletons. Sample: PBMCs or T cells enriched from blood (not recorded which). The receptor source for this set is a woman in her thirties or forties with acute COVID-19.

The V and J genes are TRBV18 and TRBJ1-2; 7 nucleotides agree with TRBD1. J lost 0 bases, V lost 2 bases, and 3 bases had no gene match. Per germline, CDR1 KGHSH and CDR2 LQKENI. This CDR3 is built from 15 residues. CDR3 sequence (DNA): TGTGCCAGCTCACCAACGGGACAGCCTAACTATGGCTACACCTTC. This sequence encodes CASSPTGQPNYGYTF.

V usage is TRBV7-3 and J usage is TRBJ2-1, with 11 bases that match TRBD2. The CDR3 loop spans 18 amino acids. V dropped 0 bases and J dropped 5; count of bases not matched to a gene: 9. Per the germline V gene, CDR1 is SGHTA and CDR2 is FQGTGA. The CDR3 DNA is TGTGCCAGCAGCTTAACGGGATCGGGGGGACTAGCGGACAATGAGCAGTTCTTC. Amino acids: CASSLTGSGGLADNEQFF.

The V gene is TRBV30, the J gene TRBJ2-5; the match to TRBD1 covers 10 bases. Germline V gene sequence: CDR1 GTSNPN, CDR2 SVGIG (reference sequence). With V trimmed by 5 bases and J by 6 bases, 12 bases remained unmatched. This CDR3 comprises 15 residues. This chain's CDR3 is CAWASRQGALQTQYF. In DNA form, the CDR3 reads TGTGCCTGGGCCTCCAGACAGGGGGCCCTGCAGACCCAGTACTTC.

The chain joins TRBV5-1 to TRBJ1-4, with 8 positions matching TRBD1. This CDR3 is 15 amino acids long. From germline, CDR1 is SGHRS and CDR2 YFSETQ. The J segment lost 5 bases and the V segment lost 2 bases, leaving 5 bases of the junction unmatched. The CDR3 DNA sequence: TGCGCCAGCAGCTTCGGACAGGGACTCAATGAAAAACTGTTTTTT. Protein sequence: CASSFGQGLNEKLFF.

The chain uses TRBV19 and TRBJ2-1; tentative D call: TRBD1 (6 bases). Trimming removed 4 bases at V and 2 bases at J, with 15 bases between. The CDR3 covers 16 residues. Germline-derived CDR1 and CDR2 are LNHDA and SQIVND (reference sequence). DNA of the CDR3: TGTGCCAGTAGTACTTCCAGGGGATTCCCCTACAATGAGCAGTTCTTC. This encodes CASSTSRGFPYNEQFF.

The chain links TRBV4-2 to TRBJ2-2; a weak D match, TRBD2 (6 bases). The CDR3 covers 18 residues. The V end was cut by 1 base, the J end by 5 bases, with 20 bases between. CDR1 is LGHNA, CDR2 YNFKEQ, per germline. Here the CDR3 DNA reads TGTGCCAGCAGCCAAGCTTTAGGGACTTTCCTGGGAACCGGGGAGCTGTTTTTT. Translating it yields CASSQALGTFLGTGELFF.

This rearrangement joins TRBV5-1 to TRBJ1-1; the match to TRBD1 covers 9 bases. Germline CDR1 SGHRS, CDR2 YFSETQ. The CDR3 sequence is 15 residues long. J was trimmed by 3 bases and V by 3 bases; bases with no gene match: 6. CDR3 residues: CASSWGDREDTEAFF. The DNA for the CDR3 is TGCGCCAGCAGCTGGGGGGACAGGGAGGACACTGAAGCTTTCTTT.

The chain couples TRBV4-3 to TRBJ2-3; 8 bases line up with TRBD2. CDR1 and CDR2 (germline): LGHNA, YSLEER. Trimming at V came to 5 bases and at J to 6 bases, leaving 10 bases not matched to a gene. The CDR3 has 15 residues. CDR3 sequence reads: CASSIGVGRVDTQYF. The CDR3 DNA sequence: TGCGCCAGCAGCATAGGGGTCGGGAGGGTTGATACGCAGTATTTT.

The chain has TRBV5-4 and TRBJ2-3, with TRBD1 matching 8 bases. The CDR3 spans 14 residues. V dropped 4 bases and J dropped 4; count of bases not matched to a gene: 5. Germline CDR1 is SGHNT and CDR2 is YYREEE (reference sequence). The CDR3 region has the DNA TGTGCCAGCAGCCGGAGACAGGGGCCAGATACGCAGTATTTT. Translating it yields CASSRRQGPDTQYF.

V and J are TRBV5-6 and TRBJ2-1, with D possibly being TRBD2 (5 bases). Trimming shortened V by 4 bases and J by 6 bases, and 11 bases separated the two germline ends. The CDR3 covers 13 residues. The V gene's germline CDR1 is SGHDT and CDR2 YYEEEE. The CDR3 nucleotides read TGTGCCAGCAGCCCGGGATTGGGCAATGAGCAGTTCTTC. Amino acids: CASSPGLGNEQFF.

This clone is a singleton in its sample. The chain links TRBV7-6 to TRBJ1-4; 11 bases are shared with TRBD1. Germline CDR1 reads SGHVS; CDR2 reads FNYEAQ. V dropped 4 bases and J dropped 6; count of bases not matched to a gene: 4. The CDR3 extends over 15 amino acids. The CDR3 spells CASSSPGQGDEKLFF. The CDR3, as DNA: TGTGCCAGCAGCTCGCCGGGACAGGGGGATGAAAAACTGTTTTTT.

The chain links TRBV6-4 to TRBJ2-2; a weak D match, TRBD1 (6 bases). CDR3 size: 15 residues. Germline CDR1 is MRHNA and CDR2 is SNTAGT. Trimming took off 8 bases at V and 5 bases at J, with 18 bases between the two ends. The CDR3, as DNA: TGTGCCAGCTCCCCGGGACACCTTACAACCGGGGAGCTGTTTTTT. Amino acids: CASSPGHLTTGELFF.

The chain combines TRBV3-1 (or the pseudogene TRBV3-2) with TRBJ2-1, with 12 bases fitting TRBD2. Germline CDR1 reads LGHDT; CDR2 reads YNNKEL (reference sequence). This CDR3 is 18 amino acids long. The V and J ends lost 4 bases and 4 bases, in that order; junction bases with no gene match: 11. CDR3 bases: TGTGCCAGCAGCCCTATCATGACTAGCGGGGGCTTATACAATGAGCAGTTCTTC. It translates to CASSPIMTSGGLYNEQFF.